This T cell receptor (beta chain) emerged from a study of T cell responses to AZD1222 COVID-19 vaccine. General study results and limits: Nearly half of spike-specific TCRs reportedly target unmutated variant regions.

The ends were cut back, 7 bases at V and 6 bases at J, with 23 bases in the middle. Germline assignment: CDR1 SGHNT and CDR2 YYREEE (reference sequence). The CDR3 loop spans 16 amino acids. Only in-frame clones appear in the TCRdb table, and some are missing; sequencing was by immunoSEQ multiplex PCR. Here the sample spans about 120,000 clones, approximately 87% being singletons. To note about this clone: What it binds is not known.

The source was peripheral blood, collected on day 0 of AZD1222 vaccination. This receptor was taken from an adult in good health. The gene calls are TRBV5-4 and TRBJ2-1; tentative D call: TRBD1 (6 bases). This CDR3 reads CASSGGSRGNPNEQFF. CDR3 DNA sequence: TGTGCCAGCTCTGGGGGCTCTAGGGGAAATCCCAATGAGCAGTTCTTC.